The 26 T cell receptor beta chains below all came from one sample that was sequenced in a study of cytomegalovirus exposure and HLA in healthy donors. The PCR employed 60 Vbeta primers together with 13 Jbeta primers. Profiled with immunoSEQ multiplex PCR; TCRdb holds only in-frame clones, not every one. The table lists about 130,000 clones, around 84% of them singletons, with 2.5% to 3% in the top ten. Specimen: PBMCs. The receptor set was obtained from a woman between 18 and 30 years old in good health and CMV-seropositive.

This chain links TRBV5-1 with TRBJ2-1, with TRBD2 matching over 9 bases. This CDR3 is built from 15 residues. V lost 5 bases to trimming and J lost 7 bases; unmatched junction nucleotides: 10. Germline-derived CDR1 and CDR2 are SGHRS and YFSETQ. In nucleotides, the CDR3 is TGCGCCAGCAGGGGGGCGGGGGGGATCGTGAATGAGCAGTTCTTC. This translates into CASRGAGGIVNEQFF.

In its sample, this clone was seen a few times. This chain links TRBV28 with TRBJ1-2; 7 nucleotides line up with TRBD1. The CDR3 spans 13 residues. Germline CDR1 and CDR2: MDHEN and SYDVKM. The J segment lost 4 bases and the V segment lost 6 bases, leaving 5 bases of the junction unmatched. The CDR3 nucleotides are TGTGCCAGCAGCCAGGGACAGATCTATGGCTACACCTTC. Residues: CASSQGQIYGYTF.

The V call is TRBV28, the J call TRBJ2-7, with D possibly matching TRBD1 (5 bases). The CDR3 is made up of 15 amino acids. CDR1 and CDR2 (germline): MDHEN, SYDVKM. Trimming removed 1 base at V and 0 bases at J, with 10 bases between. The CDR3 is CASSLSLDNSYEQYF. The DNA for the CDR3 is TGTGCCAGCAGTTTATCTTTGGACAACTCCTACGAGCAGTACTTC.

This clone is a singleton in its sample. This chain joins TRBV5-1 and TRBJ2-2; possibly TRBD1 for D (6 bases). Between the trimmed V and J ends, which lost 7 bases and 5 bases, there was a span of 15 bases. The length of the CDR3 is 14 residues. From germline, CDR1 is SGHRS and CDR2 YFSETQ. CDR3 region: CASGGTGHTGELFF. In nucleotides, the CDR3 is TGCGCCAGCGGGGGTACAGGGCATACCGGGGAGCTGTTTTTT.

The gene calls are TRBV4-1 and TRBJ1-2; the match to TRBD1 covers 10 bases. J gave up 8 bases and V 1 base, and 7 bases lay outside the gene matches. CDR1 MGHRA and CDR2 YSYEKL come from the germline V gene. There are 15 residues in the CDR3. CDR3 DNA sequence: TGCGCCAGCAGCCAAGTTACGGACAGGGGGGGAGGCTACACCTTC. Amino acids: CASSQVTDRGGGYTF.

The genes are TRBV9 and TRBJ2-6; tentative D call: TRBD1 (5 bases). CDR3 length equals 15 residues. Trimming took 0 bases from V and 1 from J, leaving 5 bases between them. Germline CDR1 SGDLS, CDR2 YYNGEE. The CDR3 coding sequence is TGTGCCAGCAGCGTAGCAGGGTCTGGGGCCAACGTCCTGACTTTC. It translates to CASSVAGSGANVLTF.

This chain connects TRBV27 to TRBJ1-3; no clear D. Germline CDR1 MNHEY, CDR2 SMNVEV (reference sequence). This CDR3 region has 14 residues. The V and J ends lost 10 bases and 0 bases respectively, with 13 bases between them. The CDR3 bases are TGTGCCAACACCCCTGTGAACTCTGGAAACACCATATATTTT. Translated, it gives CANTPVNSGNTIYF.

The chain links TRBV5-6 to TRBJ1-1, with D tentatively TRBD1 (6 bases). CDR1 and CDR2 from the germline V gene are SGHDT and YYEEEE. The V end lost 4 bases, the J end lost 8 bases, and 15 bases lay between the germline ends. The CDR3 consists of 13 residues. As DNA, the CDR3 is TGTGCCAGCAGCCCACCCGGGGGGCTGGAAGCTTTCTTT. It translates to CASSPPGGLEAFF. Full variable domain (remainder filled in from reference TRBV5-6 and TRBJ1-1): DAGVTQSPTHLIKTRGQQVTLRCSPKSGHDTVSWYQQALGQGPQFIFQYYEEEERQRGNFPDRFSGHQFPNYSSELNVNALLLGDSALYLCASSPPGGLEAFFGQGTRLTVV.

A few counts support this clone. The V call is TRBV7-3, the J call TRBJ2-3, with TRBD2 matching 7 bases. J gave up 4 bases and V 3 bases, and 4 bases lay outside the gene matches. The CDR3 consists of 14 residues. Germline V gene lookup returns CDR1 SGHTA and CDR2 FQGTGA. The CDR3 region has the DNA TGTGCCAGCAGCTTGGGACTACTCTCAGATACGCAGTATTTT. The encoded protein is CASSLGLLSDTQYF.

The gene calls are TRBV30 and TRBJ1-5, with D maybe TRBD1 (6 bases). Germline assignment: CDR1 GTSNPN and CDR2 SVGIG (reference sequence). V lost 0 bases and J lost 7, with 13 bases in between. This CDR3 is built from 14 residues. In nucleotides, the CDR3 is TGTGCCTGGAGTGTACAGGGAAGGAGACAGCCCCAGCATTTT. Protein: CAWSVQGRRQPQHF. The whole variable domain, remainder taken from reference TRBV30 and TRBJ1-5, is SQTIHQWPATLVQPVGSPLSLECTVEGTSNPNLYWYRQAAGRGLQLLFYSVGIGQISSEVPQNLSASRPQDRQFILSSKKLLLSDSGFYLCAWSVQGRRQPQHFGDGTRLSIL.

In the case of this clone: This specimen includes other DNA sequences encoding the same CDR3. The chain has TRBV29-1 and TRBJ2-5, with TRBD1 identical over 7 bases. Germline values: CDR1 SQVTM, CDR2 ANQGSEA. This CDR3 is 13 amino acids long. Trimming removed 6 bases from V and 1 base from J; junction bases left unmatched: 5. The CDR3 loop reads CSVEDRSQETQYF. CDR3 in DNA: TGCAGCGTCGAGGACAGGTCCCAAGAGACCCAGTACTTC.

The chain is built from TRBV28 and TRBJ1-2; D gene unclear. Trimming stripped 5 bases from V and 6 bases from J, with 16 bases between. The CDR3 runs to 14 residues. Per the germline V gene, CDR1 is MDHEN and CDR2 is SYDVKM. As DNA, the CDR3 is TGTGCCAGCAGTCCCCAGGCCCGATGGCATGGCTACACCTTC. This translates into CASSPQARWHGYTF.

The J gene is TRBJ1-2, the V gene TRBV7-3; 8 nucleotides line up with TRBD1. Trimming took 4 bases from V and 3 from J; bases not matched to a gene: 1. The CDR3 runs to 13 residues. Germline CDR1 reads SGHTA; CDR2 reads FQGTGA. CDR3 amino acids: CASSSDRDYGYTF. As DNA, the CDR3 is TGTGCCAGCAGCTCGGACAGGGACTATGGCTACACCTTC.

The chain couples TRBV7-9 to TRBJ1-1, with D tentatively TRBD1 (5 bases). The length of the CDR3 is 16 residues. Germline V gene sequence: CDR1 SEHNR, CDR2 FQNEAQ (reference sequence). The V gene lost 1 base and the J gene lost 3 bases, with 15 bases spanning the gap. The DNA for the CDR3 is TGTGCCAGCAGCTTAGTCGTCGCAGGGCCGTACACTGAAGCTTTCTTT. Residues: CASSLVVAGPYTEAFF. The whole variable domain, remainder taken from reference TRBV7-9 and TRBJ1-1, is DTGVSQNPRHKITKRGQNVTFRCDPISEHNRLYWYRQTLGQGPEFLTYFQNEAQLEKSRLLSDRFSAERPKGSFSTLEIQRTEQGDSAMYLCASSLVVAGPYTEAFFGQGTRLTVV.

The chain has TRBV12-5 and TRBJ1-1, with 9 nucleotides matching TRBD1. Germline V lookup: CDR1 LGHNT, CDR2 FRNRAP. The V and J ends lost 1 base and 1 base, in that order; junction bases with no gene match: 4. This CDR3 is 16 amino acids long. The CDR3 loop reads CASGLGNRGPNTEAFF. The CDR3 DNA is TGTGCTAGTGGTTTGGGGAACAGGGGGCCGAACACTGAAGCTTTCTTT. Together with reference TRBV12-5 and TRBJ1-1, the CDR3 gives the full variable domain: DARVTQTPRHKVTEMGQEVTMRCQPILGHNTVFWYRQTMMQGLELLAYFRNRAPLDDSGMPKDRFSAEMPDATLATLKIQPSEPRDSAVYFCASGLGNRGPNTEAFFGQGTRLTVV.

The CDR3 region is CASSYGTGTYEQYF. DNA for the CDR3: TGTGCCAGCAGCTACGGGACAGGTACCTACGAGCAGTACTTC. The chain joins TRBV7-9 to TRBJ2-5; 8 bases are a match to TRBD1. Judging by the DNA end, TRBJ2-7 fits better; the J call may be wrong. This CDR3 contains 14 residues. Germline values: CDR1 SEHNR, CDR2 FQNEAQ (reference sequence).

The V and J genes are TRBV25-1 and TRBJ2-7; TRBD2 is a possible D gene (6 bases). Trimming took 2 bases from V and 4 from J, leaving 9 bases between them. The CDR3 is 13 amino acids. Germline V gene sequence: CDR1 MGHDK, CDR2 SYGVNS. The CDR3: CASSEPGRYEQYF. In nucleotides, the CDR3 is TGTGCCAGCAGTGAACCGGGGAGGTACGAGCAGTACTTC.

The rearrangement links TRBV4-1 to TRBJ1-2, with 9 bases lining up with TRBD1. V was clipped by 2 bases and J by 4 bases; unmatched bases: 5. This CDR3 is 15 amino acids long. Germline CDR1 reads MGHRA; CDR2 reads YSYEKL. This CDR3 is CASSQPPDRGYGYTF. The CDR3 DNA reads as TGCGCCAGCAGCCAACCCCCGGACAGGGGCTATGGCTACACCTTC.

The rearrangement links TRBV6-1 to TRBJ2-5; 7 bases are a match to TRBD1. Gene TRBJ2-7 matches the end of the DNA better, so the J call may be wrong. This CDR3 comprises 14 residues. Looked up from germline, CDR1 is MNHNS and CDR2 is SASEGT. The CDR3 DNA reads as TGTGCCAGCAGTACGGACAGGTCCTCCTACGAGCAGTACTTC. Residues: CASSTDRSSYEQYF.

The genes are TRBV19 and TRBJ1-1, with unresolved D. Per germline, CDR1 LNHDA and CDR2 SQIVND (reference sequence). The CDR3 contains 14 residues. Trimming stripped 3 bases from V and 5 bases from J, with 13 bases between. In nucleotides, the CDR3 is TGTGCCAGTAGTATCTCGGCTGTCGGGACTGAAGCTTTCTTT. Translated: CASSISAVGTEAFF.

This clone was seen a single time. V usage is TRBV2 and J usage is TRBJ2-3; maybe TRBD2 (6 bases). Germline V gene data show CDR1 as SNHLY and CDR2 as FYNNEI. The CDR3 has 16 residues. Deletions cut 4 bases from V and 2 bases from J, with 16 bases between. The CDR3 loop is CASSATGTDITDTQYF. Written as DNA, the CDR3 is TGTGCCAGCAGTGCTACCGGGACTGATATCACAGATACGCAGTATTTT.

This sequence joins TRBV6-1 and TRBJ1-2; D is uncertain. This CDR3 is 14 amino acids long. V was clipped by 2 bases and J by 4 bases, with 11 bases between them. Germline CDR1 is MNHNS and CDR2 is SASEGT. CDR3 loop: CASSEISSGYGYTF. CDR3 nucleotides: TGTGCCAGCAGTGAAATATCCAGCGGCTATGGCTACACCTTC.

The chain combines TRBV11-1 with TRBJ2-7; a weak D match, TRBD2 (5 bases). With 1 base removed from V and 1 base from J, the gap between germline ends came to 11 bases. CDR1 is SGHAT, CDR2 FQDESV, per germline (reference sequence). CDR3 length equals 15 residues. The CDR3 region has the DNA TGTGCCAGCAGCTTAGGAGGGTCTATATCCTACGAGCAGTACTTC. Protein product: CASSLGGSISYEQYF.

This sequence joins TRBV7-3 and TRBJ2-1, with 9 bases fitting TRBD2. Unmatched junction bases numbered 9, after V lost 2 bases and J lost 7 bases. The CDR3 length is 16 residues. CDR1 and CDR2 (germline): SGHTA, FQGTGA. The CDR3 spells CASSLSVSGGRNEQFF. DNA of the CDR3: TGTGCCAGCAGCTTATCGGTTAGCGGGGGAAGAAATGAGCAGTTCTTC.

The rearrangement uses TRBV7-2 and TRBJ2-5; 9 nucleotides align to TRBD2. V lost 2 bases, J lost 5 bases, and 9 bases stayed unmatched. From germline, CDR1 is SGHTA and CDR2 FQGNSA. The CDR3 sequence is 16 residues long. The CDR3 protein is CASSLLLAGYGETQYF. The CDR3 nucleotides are TGTGCCAGCAGCTTATTGCTAGCGGGGTACGGGGAGACCCAGTACTTC.

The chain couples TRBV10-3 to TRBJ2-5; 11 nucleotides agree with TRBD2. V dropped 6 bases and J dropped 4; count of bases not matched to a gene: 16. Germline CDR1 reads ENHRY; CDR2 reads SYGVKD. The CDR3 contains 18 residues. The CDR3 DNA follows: TGTGCCATCAGCGACCGAGAAACAACTAGCGGGGGCATAGAGACCCAGTACTTC. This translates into CAISDRETTSGGIETQYF.